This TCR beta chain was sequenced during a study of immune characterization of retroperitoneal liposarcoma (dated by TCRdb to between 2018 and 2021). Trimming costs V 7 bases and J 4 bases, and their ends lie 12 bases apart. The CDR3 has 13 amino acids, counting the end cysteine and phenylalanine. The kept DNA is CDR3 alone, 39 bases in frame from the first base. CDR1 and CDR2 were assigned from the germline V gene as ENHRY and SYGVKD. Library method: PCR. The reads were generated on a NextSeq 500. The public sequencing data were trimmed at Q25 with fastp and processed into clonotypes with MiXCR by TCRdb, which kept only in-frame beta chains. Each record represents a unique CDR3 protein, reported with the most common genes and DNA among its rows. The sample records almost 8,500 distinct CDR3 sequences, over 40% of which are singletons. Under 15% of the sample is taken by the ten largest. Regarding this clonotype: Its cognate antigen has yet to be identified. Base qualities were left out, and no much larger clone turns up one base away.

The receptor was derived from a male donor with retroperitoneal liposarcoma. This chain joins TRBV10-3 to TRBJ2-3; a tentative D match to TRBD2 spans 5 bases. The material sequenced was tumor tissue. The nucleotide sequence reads TGTGCCATCAATACTAGGCTGGCAGATACGCAGTATTTT. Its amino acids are CAINTRLADTQYF.